What follows are 2 T cell receptor beta chains derived from one specimen sequenced in a study of T cell responses to AZD1222 COVID-19 vaccine. Generated by immunoSEQ multiplex PCR, the TCRdb table keeps only in-frame clones and is missing some. The data hold 75,000 to 95,000 clones, with roughly 90% observed a single time. The sequencing used peripheral blood, collected 28 days after the second AZD1222 dose. The receptors originated from an adult who received the AZD1222 COVID-19 vaccine.

The genes are TRBV7-3 and TRBJ1-2; D remains unclear. The V gene's germline CDR1 is SGHTA and CDR2 FQGTGA. CDR3 length equals 13 residues. The V end was cut by 4 bases, the J end by 5 bases, with 11 bases between. The CDR3 DNA follows: TGTGCCAGCAGCTCCCTAGGTGGATATGGCTACACCTTC. It yields the protein CASSSLGGYGYTF. Full variable domain (remainder filled in from reference TRBV7-3 and TRBJ1-2): GAGVSQTPSNKVTEKGKYVELRCDPISGHTALYWYRQSLGQGPEFLIYFQGTGAADDSGLPNDRFFAVRPEGSVSTLKIQRTERGDSAVYLCASSSLGGYGYTFGSGTRLTVV.

This clone was seen more than once but under ten times. This chain links TRBV5-1 with TRBJ2-2; perhaps TRBD1 as D (5 bases). Between the trimmed V and J ends, which lost 0 bases and 0 bases, there was a span of 15 bases. This CDR3 is built from 18 residues. Germline loops: CDR1 SGHRS, CDR2 YFSETQ. CDR3 DNA sequence: TGCGCCAGCAGCTTGGGTCCTTATAGGGGCCCGAACACCGGGGAGCTGTTTTTT. As protein: CASSLGPYRGPNTGELFF.